The text below deals with one T cell receptor beta chain. The antigen remains unidentified. This entry comes from a study of cytomegalovirus exposure and HLA in healthy donors. Whole-study results and caveats: A later analysis found that most CMV-associated TCR beta chains appeared HLA-restricted.

This CDR3 contains 13 residues. Per germline, CDR1 LGHNA and CDR2 YSLEER. V lost 1 base and J 5 bases, leaving 8 bases between the germline ends. Use of 60 Vbeta and 13 Jbeta primers characterized the PCR. Clones were read by immunoSEQ multiplex PCR, and TCRdb kept only the in-frame ones, dropping some. The table lists roughly 120,000 clones, around 80% of them singletons. The sample comprised PBMCs. This TCR derives from a woman in her forties in good health and CMV-seropositive. This chain connects TRBV4-3 to TRBJ2-5; no reliable D call. Here the CDR3 DNA reads TGCGCCAGCAGCCAAGGCCGGTGGGAGACCCAGTACTTC. It translates to CASSQGRWETQYF.